The 24 T cell receptor beta chains below all came from one sample that was sequenced in a study of cytomegalovirus exposure and HLA in healthy donors. PCR used 60 Vbeta primers and 13 Jbeta primers. Using immunoSEQ multiplex PCR, the repertoire was profiled, and TCRdb retains in-frame clones only, with some absent. The sample yields some 100,000 clones, approximately 84% seen once. The specimen sequenced was PBMCs. The source is a man aged 18 to 30 in good health and CMV-seronegative.

The gene calls are TRBV10-3 and TRBJ2-7; 9 nucleotides align to TRBD2. The CDR3 runs to 14 residues. V dropped 8 bases and J dropped 6; count of bases not matched to a gene: 11. The germline V gene has CDR1 ENHRY and CDR2 SYGVKD. CDR3 protein: CAIAASGIIAEQYF. The DNA of the CDR3 is TGTGCCATCGCGGCTAGCGGGATTATCGCCGAGCAGTACTTC.

The V call is TRBV19, the J call TRBJ1-1; 8 nucleotides match TRBD1. CDR3 length equals 15 residues. Germline V gene lookup returns CDR1 LNHDA and CDR2 SQIVND (reference sequence). Trimming removed 1 base from V and 5 bases from J; junction bases left unmatched: 6. The CDR3 nucleotides read TGTGCCAGTAGTATAGTCCCAGGGGGCGCGACTGAAGCTTTCTTT. Its protein product is CASSIVPGGATEAFF.

This clone was observed once. The genes are TRBV5-1 and TRBJ1-2; possible D gene TRBD1, 5 bases. Germline V gene data show CDR1 as SGHRS and CDR2 as YFSETQ. CDR3 length: 18 residues. Trimming took 3 bases from V and 1 from J, leaving 22 bases between them. The CDR3 spells CASSSPRDPSGDNYGYTF. The CDR3 DNA is TGCGCCAGCAGCTCACCCCGGGACCCCAGCGGGGATAACTATGGCTACACCTTC.

The rearrangement links TRBV9 to TRBJ2-2, with 10 bases aligning to TRBD2. This CDR3 region has 16 residues. V lost 4 bases and J lost 1; bases outside the gene matches: 4. Germline CDR1 SGDLS, CDR2 YYNGEE. The CDR3: CASSWGTSENTGELFF. The DNA for the CDR3 is TGTGCCAGCAGCTGGGGGACTAGCGAGAACACCGGGGAGCTGTTTTTT.

As to this clone: One junction end disagrees with the germline gene, perhaps due to a read error. V usage is TRBV7-7 and J usage is TRBJ2-1; TRBD1 matches at 9 bases. The CDR3 is 14 residues long. Germline values: CDR1 SSHAT, CDR2 FNYEAQ (reference sequence). The CDR3 is CASSRDRVGDEQFF. In DNA, the CDR3 is TGTGCTAGCAGCCGGGACAGGGTTGGCGATGAGCAGTTCTTC.

J is TRBJ2-5 and V is TRBV12-5, with TRBD2 matching over 10 bases. The CDR3 runs to 14 residues. Germline CDR1 reads LGHNT; CDR2 reads FRNRAP. After removal of 3 bases from V and 13 bases from J, the junction contained 11 bases not matched to a gene. This chain's CDR3 is CASGFLWLAGAWYF. The CDR3 region has the DNA TGTGCTAGTGGTTTCCTTTGGCTAGCGGGAGCGTGGTACTTC.

This clone has only a few counts. This chain uses TRBV2 with TRBJ1-3; D is unclear. The CDR3 length is 14 residues. Germline V gene lookup returns CDR1 SNHLY and CDR2 FYNNEI. Between the trimmed V and J ends, which lost 2 bases and 3 bases, there was a span of 8 bases. CDR3 sequence: CASSEPRSGNTIYF. The CDR3 bases are TGTGCCAGCAGTGAACCCAGAAGTGGAAACACCATATATTTT.

The chain employs TRBV2 and TRBJ1-2; no clear D gene. Germline V lookup: CDR1 SNHLY, CDR2 FYNNEI. V was pared by 6 bases and J by 4 bases, with 3 bases between. The CDR3 extends over 10 amino acids. DNA for the CDR3: TGTGCCAGCAGCATCTATGGCTACACCTTC. Its protein is CASSIYGYTF.

The chain uses TRBV6-5 and TRBJ1-1; D may be TRBD1 (6 bases). The CDR3 is 13 amino acids. Germline V gene data show CDR1 as MNHEY and CDR2 as SVGAGI. The ends were cut back, 5 bases at V and 5 bases at J, with 12 bases in the middle. CDR3 sequence: CASSDRSGTEAFF. For the CDR3, the DNA is TGTGCCAGCAGTGACAGGTCTGGAACTGAAGCTTTCTTT.

J is TRBJ2-1 and V is TRBV4-3, with TRBD2 matching over 8 bases. Germline V CDR1 and CDR2: LGHNA, YSLEER. The CDR3 sequence is 17 residues long. V shed 0 bases, J shed 7 bases, and the junction held 11 bases outside the gene matches. The CDR3 bases are TGCGCCAGCAGCCAAGAATCTAGCGGGCTGAGGGGAAATGAGCAGTTCTTC. It is translated as CASSQESSGLRGNEQFF.

V is TRBV5-1 and J is TRBJ2-2; tentative D call: TRBD1 (6 bases). The CDR3 spans 15 residues. Germline loops: CDR1 SGHRS, CDR2 YFSETQ. Between the trimmed V and J ends, which lost 5 bases and 2 bases, there was a span of 13 bases. The CDR3 loop reads CASRTGTTNTGELFF. The CDR3 DNA reads as TGCGCCAGCAGAACCGGGACAACAAACACCGGGGAGCTGTTTTTT. The full variable domain, its missing parts supplied by reference TRBV5-1 and TRBJ2-2, is KAGVTQTPRYLIKTRGQQVTLSCSPISGHRSVSWYQQTPGQGLQFLFEYFSETQRNKGNFPGRFSGRQFSNSRSEMNVSTLELGDSALYLCASRTGTTNTGELFFGEGSRLTVL.

This sequence joins TRBV18 and TRBJ2-7; 9 bases align to TRBD1. The CDR3 covers 15 residues. Unmatched junction bases numbered 10, after V lost 6 bases and J lost 4 bases. From germline, CDR1 is KGHSH and CDR2 LQKENI. The CDR3 nucleotides are TGTGCCAGCTCCCCTACTACAGGGGGCAGGTACGAGCAGTACTTC. This translates into CASSPTTGGRYEQYF.

The chain recombines TRBV6-5 with TRBJ1-3; 9 positions match TRBD1. The CDR3 is made up of 15 amino acids. After removal of 6 bases from V and 4 bases from J, the junction contained 7 bases not matched to a gene. Germline values: CDR1 MNHEY, CDR2 SVGAGI. The CDR3 DNA reads TGTGCCAGCAGGCTACAGGGGGCGCGAGGAAACACCATATATTTT. Translating gives CASRLQGARGNTIYF.

The V and J genes are TRBV11-2 and TRBJ2-7; tentatively, D is TRBD2 (6 bases). The V gene's germline CDR1 is SGHAT and CDR2 FQNNGV. The CDR3 sequence is 12 residues long. V was cut by 6 bases and J by 5 bases, with 11 bases left in between. This CDR3 is CASRGGRDEQYF. CDR3 coding DNA: TGTGCCAGCAGAGGAGGGCGCGACGAGCAGTACTTC.

The count of this clone is one. This rearrangement joins TRBV15 to TRBJ2-7; D not resolved. CDR1 is LNHNV, CDR2 YYDKDF, per germline (reference sequence). There are 15 residues in the CDR3. Trimming removed 0 bases from V and 1 base from J, with 10 bases in between. The CDR3 reads CATSRDWQISYEQYF. The CDR3 DNA reads as TGTGCCACCAGCAGAGATTGGCAGATTTCCTACGAGCAGTACTTC.

V and J are TRBV10-3 and TRBJ1-6; D not certain. V was pared by 7 bases and J by 9 bases, with 10 bases between. The CDR3 contains 12 residues. Germline CDR1 and CDR2: ENHRY and SYGVKD. The CDR3 DNA sequence: TGTGCCATCAAGGACTCAGCTTCACCCCTCCACTTT. This gives the protein CAIKDSASPLHF.

The CDR3 here is CASGLSSHQPQHF. As DNA, the CDR3 is TGTGCTAGTGGTTTGAGCTCACATCAGCCCCAGCATTTT. The V gene is TRBV12-5, the J gene TRBJ1-5, with D uncertain. The ends were cut back, 2 bases at V and 5 bases at J, with 7 bases in the middle. Germline CDR1 and CDR2: LGHNT and FRNRAP. The CDR3 is 13 residues long.

In its sample, this clone was seen once. The V and J genes are TRBV5-1 and TRBJ2-1; 12 nucleotides align to TRBD2. This CDR3 comprises 14 residues. V lost 3 bases to trimming and J lost 11 bases; unmatched junction nucleotides: 6. CDR1 and CDR2 (germline): SGHRS, YFSETQ. CDR3 DNA sequence: TGCGCCAGCAGCTCCCGGACTAGCGGGACCAAGCAGTTCTTC. Its protein product is CASSSRTSGTKQFF.

The gene calls are TRBV2 and TRBJ1-1; perhaps TRBD1 as D (5 bases). V shed 0 bases and J shed 5 bases, with 16 bases lying between them. The CDR3 runs to 16 residues. Germline CDR1 is SNHLY and CDR2 is FYNNEI. CDR3 loop: CASSEALQGRGTEAFF. The CDR3, as DNA: TGTGCCAGCAGTGAAGCGCTTCAGGGCCGAGGAACTGAAGCTTTCTTT.

V is TRBV10-3 and J is TRBJ1-2; 7 nucleotides match TRBD1. The V gene end was trimmed by 2 bases and the J gene end by 6 bases; junction bases not matched to a gene: 6. Germline values: CDR1 ENHRY, CDR2 SYGVKD. The CDR3 sequence is 14 residues long. The CDR3 protein is CAISEGTASNGYTF. Here the CDR3 DNA reads TGTGCCATCAGTGAGGGGACAGCGAGTAATGGCTACACCTTC.

The chain is built from TRBV2 and TRBJ1-2, with TRBD1 matching 10 bases. Per the germline V gene, CDR1 is SNHLY and CDR2 is FYNNEI. The ends lost 10 bases at V and 4 bases at J; junction bases unmatched: 6. The length of the CDR3 is 13 residues. In DNA form, the CDR3 reads TGTGCCATTTCGGGACAGGGGACCTATGGCTACACCTTC. It yields the protein CAISGQGTYGYTF.

V usage is TRBV4-3 and J usage is TRBJ1-2, with D unclear. V lost 3 bases, J lost 6 bases, and 11 bases lay in between. This CDR3 region has 13 residues. The germline V gene encodes CDR1 LGHNA and CDR2 YSLEER. CDR3 sequence: CASSHRFSDGYTF. The CDR3 coding sequence is TGCGCCAGCAGCCACCGGTTTAGCGATGGCTACACCTTC.

The J gene is TRBJ2-4, the V gene TRBV2; possible D gene TRBD2, 5 bases. The CDR3 spans 18 residues. The V end was cut by 4 bases, the J end by 3 bases, with 22 bases between. In germline, CDR1 is SNHLY, CDR2 FYNNEI. For the CDR3, the DNA is TGTGCCAGCAGTGGTGGGAGCCTCCGGTCCTCCCGCAAAAACATTCAGTACTTC. It specifies CASSGGSLRSSRKNIQYF.

The V gene is TRBV18, the J gene TRBJ2-7; 8 nucleotides agree with TRBD1. V shed 2 bases, J shed 4 bases, and the junction held 4 bases outside the gene matches. This CDR3 contains 14 residues. The germline V gene has CDR1 KGHSH and CDR2 LQKENI. This CDR3 is CASSPKQGEYEQYF. CDR3 coding DNA: TGTGCCAGCTCACCAAAACAGGGGGAGTACGAGCAGTACTTC. Full variable domain (rest looked up from reference TRBV18 and TRBJ2-7): NAGVMQNPRHLVRRRGQEARLRCSPMKGHSHVYWYRQLPEEGLKFMVYLQKENIIDESGMPKERFSAEFPKEGPSILRIQQVVRGDSAAYFCASSPKQGEYEQYFGPGTRLTVT.